One and the same sample provided the 21 T cell receptor beta chains below, sequenced in a study of neoadjuvant anti-PD-1 for oral cavity cancer (dated by TCRdb to the early 2020s). Reading the label with the study, this specimen's time point is: before neoadjuvant nivolumab. The method was the immunoSEQ multiplex PCR assay. In TCRdb, the immuneACCESS table is reduced to in-frame sequences with V and J assigned. These tables do not hold every clone; where another copy was compared, an unresolved V gene accounts for under half, and the others remain unexplained. The sample records about 14,000 clones, 60% to 80% of which are singletons. The ten top clones hold 2% to 2.5% of the sample. Sequences were derived from PBMCs, sampled before nivolumab (anti-PD-1) treatment. The receptor source for this set is a person aged 40-85 years with oral cavity squamous cell carcinoma.

The V call is TRBV9, the J call TRBJ2-7; 11 bases map to TRBD2. The V gene's germline CDR1 is SGDLS and CDR2 YYNGEE. The CDR3 is 16 amino acids. Germline trimming cut 4 bases from V and 0 bases from J; bases unmatched to any gene: 6. The CDR3 DNA reads TGTGCCAGCAGCCCCGGACTAGCGGGCCTCTCCTACGAGCAGTACTTC. Encoded protein: CASSPGLAGLSYEQYF.

The chain combines TRBV19 with TRBJ1-3, with D unresolved. Germline values: CDR1 LNHDA, CDR2 SQIVND (reference sequence). V was shortened by 3 bases and J by 0 bases, with 9 bases between the two germline ends. CDR3 length: 15 amino acids. The CDR3 coding sequence is TGTGCCAGTAGTATTGGGTTGAGCTCTGGAAACACCATATATTTT. This sequence encodes CASSIGLSSGNTIYF. Combining the CDR3 with reference TRBV19 and TRBJ1-3 gives the whole variable domain DGGITQSPKYLFRKEGQNVTLSCEQNLNHDAMYWYRQDPGQGLRLIYYSQIVNDFQKGDIAEGYSVSREKKESFPLTVTSAQKNPTAFYLCASSIGLSSGNTIYFGEGSWLTVV.

The V and J genes are TRBV21-1 and TRBJ1-2. TRBV21-1 corresponds to a pseudogene. The CDR3 spans 13 residues. The CDR3 DNA reads TGTGCCAGCAGCAAGCGGAGGGACTATGGCTACACCTTC. Translating it yields CASSKRRDYGYTF.

The rearrangement links TRBV2 to TRBJ1-1; 8 positions match TRBD1. The germline V gene has CDR1 SNHLY and CDR2 FYNNEI. CDR3 length: 15 amino acids. V was clipped by 1 base and J by 10 bases; unmatched bases: 11. The chain's CDR3 is CASSEEGGNRGRAFF. The DNA for the CDR3 is TGTGCCAGCAGTGAAGAGGGGGGAAACAGGGGGAGAGCTTTCTTT.

The genes are TRBV27 and TRBJ2-1, with D maybe TRBD1 (6 bases). Trimming pared 2 bases from V and 4 bases from J, leaving 21 bases between. CDR3 length: 18 residues. CDR1 and CDR2 from the germline V gene are MNHEY and SMNVEV (reference sequence). In DNA, the CDR3 is TGTGCCAGCAGTTTAACAGGGATAAAGGCGAGGAGGTACAATGAGCAGTTCTTC. It yields the protein CASSLTGIKARRYNEQFF.

This chain links TRBV7-2 with TRBJ2-5; D unclear. The CDR3 length is 11 residues. Between the trimmed V and J ends, which lost 2 bases and 4 bases, there was a span of 2 bases. Looked up from germline, CDR1 is SGHTA and CDR2 is FQGNSA. CDR3 sequence reads: CASSLLETQYF. The CDR3 DNA follows: TGTGCCAGCAGCTTATTAGAGACCCAGTACTTC. The variable domain in full, completed from reference TRBV7-2 and TRBJ2-5, reads GAGVSQSPSNKVTEKGKDVELRCDPISGHTALYWYRQSLGQGLEFLIYFQGNSAPDKSGLPSDRFSAERTGGSVSTLTIQRTQQEDSAVYLCASSLLETQYFGPGTRLLVL.

The chain joins TRBV27 to TRBJ2-3; 10 bases align to TRBD2. Unmatched junction bases numbered 8, after V lost 2 bases and J lost 0 bases. CDR1 and CDR2 from the germline V gene are MNHEY and SMNVEV (reference sequence). The CDR3 runs 18 residues. The DNA for the CDR3 is TGTGCCAGCAGTTTAGCCCTCACGACTAGCGGGAGCACAGATACGCAGTATTTT. Its protein product is CASSLALTTSGSTDTQYF.

This clone came up a few times. The chain joins TRBV5-1 to TRBJ1-1; D is ambiguous. The V gene lost 6 bases and the J gene lost 1 base, with 13 bases spanning the gap. The CDR3 contains 14 residues. The germline V gene has CDR1 SGHRS and CDR2 YFSETQ. CDR3: CASTPGSANTEAFF. CDR3 DNA sequence: TGCGCCAGCACCCCGGGGTCAGCGAACACTGAAGCTTTCTTT.

The chain has TRBV18 and TRBJ1-6; 9 nucleotides match TRBD1. The length of the CDR3 is 15 residues. CDR1 and CDR2 from the germline V gene are KGHSH and LQKENI. The ends lost 4 bases at V and 9 bases at J; junction bases unmatched: 7. CDR3 amino acids: CASSRTGDRASPLHF. DNA for the CDR3: TGTGCCAGCTCACGCACGGGGGACAGGGCTTCACCCCTCCACTTT.

This chain links TRBV2 with TRBJ2-1; 8 bases align to TRBD1. Germline V CDR1 and CDR2: SNHLY, FYNNEI. The CDR3 runs 15 residues. Losses at the gene ends were 5 bases for V and 4 bases for J; bases not matched to a gene: 7. CDR3: CASSRTGTSYNEQFF. The DNA of the CDR3 is TGTGCCAGCAGTCGGACAGGGACGTCGTACAATGAGCAGTTCTTC.

The chain couples TRBV7-6 to TRBJ2-7, with D perhaps TRBD2 (5 bases). Germline CDR1 is SGHVS and CDR2 is FNYEAQ. The germline V and J ends were trimmed by 5 bases and 3 bases, with 11 bases remaining between them. This CDR3 comprises 13 residues. For the CDR3, the DNA is TGTGCCAGCAGCCAAGGCGGGCACTACGAGCAGTACTTC. As protein: CASSQGGHYEQYF.

This rearrangement joins TRBV5-1 to TRBJ1-1; D is undetermined. This CDR3 region has 14 residues. Trimming removed 3 bases from V and 4 bases from J, with 13 bases in between. The germline gives CDR1 SGHRS, CDR2 YFSETQ. The CDR3 region is CASSSGSGPTEAFF. In DNA, the CDR3 is TGCGCCAGCAGCTCTGGGAGCGGGCCCACTGAAGCTTTCTTT.

This clone was observed a handful of times. This chain joins TRBV27 and TRBJ1-5; TRBD1 matches 7 bases. The CDR3 sequence is 16 residues long. Germline lookup yields CDR1 MNHEY and CDR2 SMNVEV (reference sequence). Trimming took 6 bases from V and 1 from J; bases not matched to a gene: 9. The CDR3 reads CASRADRAASNQPQHF. The CDR3 bases are TGTGCCAGCAGGGCTGACAGGGCGGCGAGCAATCAGCCCCAGCATTTT.

J is TRBJ1-4 and V is TRBV5-1, with D possibly matching TRBD1 (5 bases). CDR1 and CDR2 from the germline V gene are SGHRS and YFSETQ. V lost 4 bases and J 7 bases, leaving 23 bases between the germline ends. The CDR3 runs 17 residues. The CDR3 nucleotides read TGCGCCAGCAGCCCTCAAACGAACACAGGAGAAGGTGAAAAACTGTTTTTT. Residues: CASSPQTNTGEGEKLFF.

This chain joins TRBV10-2 and TRBJ1-1; 7 bases agree with TRBD1. This CDR3 spans 12 amino acids. Germline V gene sequence: CDR1 WSHSY, CDR2 SAAADI. V lost 8 bases to trimming and J lost 5 bases; unmatched junction nucleotides: 5. Here the CDR3 DNA reads TGCGCCAGCTCAGGGGGAGAAACTGAAGCTTTCTTT. It is translated as CASSGGETEAFF.

The chain combines TRBV18 with TRBJ2-3; D is possibly TRBD1 or TRBD2 (5 bases each). This CDR3 spans 16 amino acids. Trimming took off 0 bases at V and 1 base at J, with 11 bases between the two ends. Germline V gene lookup returns CDR1 KGHSH and CDR2 LQKENI. This CDR3 reads CASSPPVRGGTDTQYF. As DNA, the CDR3 is TGTGCCAGCTCACCACCGGTAAGGGGAGGCACAGATACGCAGTATTTT.

V usage is TRBV6-4 and J usage is TRBJ1-2, with 7 bases aligning to TRBD1. The J segment lost 7 bases and the V segment lost 6 bases, leaving 14 bases of the junction unmatched. This CDR3 region has 15 residues. Looked up from germline, CDR1 is MRHNA and CDR2 is SNTAGT. CDR3 amino acids: CASSLTGTAGAGYTF. The CDR3 coding sequence is TGTGCCAGCAGCCTAACCGGGACAGCGGGTGCTGGCTACACCTTC.

This chain uses TRBV9 with TRBJ2-1, with D hard to call. There are 14 residues in the CDR3. V lost 0 bases to trimming and J lost 0 bases, with 4 bases between them. Germline loops: CDR1 SGDLS, CDR2 YYNGEE. CDR3 sequence reads: CASSVDSSYNEQFF. The CDR3 DNA sequence: TGTGCCAGCAGCGTAGATAGCTCCTACAATGAGCAGTTCTTC.

The chain carries TRBV30 and TRBJ1-1; D gene unclear. This CDR3 is built from 13 residues. Germline-derived CDR1 and CDR2 are GTSNPN and SVGIG (reference sequence). With 3 bases removed from V and 2 bases from J, the gap between germline ends came to 10 bases. The CDR3 loop is CAWRKDFNTEAFF. Here the CDR3 DNA reads TGTGCCTGGAGGAAGGACTTCAACACTGAAGCTTTCTTT. The full variable domain, in which reference TRBV30 and TRBJ1-1 provide the parts outside the CDR3, is SQTIHQWPATLVQPVGSPLSLECTVEGTSNPNLYWYRQAAGRGLQLLFYSVGIGQISSEVPQNLSASRPQDRQFILSSKKLLLSDSGFYLCAWRKDFNTEAFFGQGTRLTVV.

The chain has TRBV29-1 and TRBJ2-1; 8 positions match TRBD2. The CDR3 contains 15 residues. The ends lost 0 bases at V and 5 bases at J; junction bases unmatched: 6. The germline V gene encodes CDR1 SQVTM and CDR2 ANQGSEA. The DNA for the CDR3 is TGCAGCGTTGAAGATCCAGCGGGGGCCGACAATGAGCAGTTCTTC. This gives the protein CSVEDPAGADNEQFF.

The J gene is TRBJ1-5, the V gene TRBV7-9; D is unresolved. This CDR3 is built from 14 residues. Trimming removed 5 bases from V and 3 bases from J, with 11 bases in between. Germline-derived CDR1 and CDR2 are SEHNR and FQNEAQ (reference sequence). The CDR3, as DNA: TGTGCCAGCAGCCAGGTTCCCCACAATCAGCCCCAGCATTTT. As protein: CASSQVPHNQPQHF.